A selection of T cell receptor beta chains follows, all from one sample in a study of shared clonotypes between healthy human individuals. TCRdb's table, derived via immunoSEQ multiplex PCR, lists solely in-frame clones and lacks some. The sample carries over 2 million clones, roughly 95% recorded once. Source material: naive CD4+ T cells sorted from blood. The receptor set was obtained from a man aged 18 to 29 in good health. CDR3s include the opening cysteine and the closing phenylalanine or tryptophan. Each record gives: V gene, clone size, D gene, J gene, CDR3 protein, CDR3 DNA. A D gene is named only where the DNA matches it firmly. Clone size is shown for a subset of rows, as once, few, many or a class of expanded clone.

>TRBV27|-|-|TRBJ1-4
CASSPGLRTNEKLFF
TGTGCCAGCAGTCCCGGTCTTAGGACTAATGAAAAACTGTTTTTT
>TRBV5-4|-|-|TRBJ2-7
CASSVGSGVRYEQYF
TGTGCCAGCAGCGTGGGTTCAGGGGTTCGCTACGAGCAGTACTTC
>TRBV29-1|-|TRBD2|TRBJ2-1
CSARLFSGSRVNEQFF
TGCAGCGCCCGCCTATTTAGCGGGAGTCGGGTCAATGAGCAGTTCTTC
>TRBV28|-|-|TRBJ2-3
CASSSTMDTQYF
TGTGCCAGCAGTTCAACAATGGATACGCAGTATTTT
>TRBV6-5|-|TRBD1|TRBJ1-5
CASRMTGDSYQPQHF
TGTGCCAGCAGGATGACGGGGGACAGCTATCAGCCCCAGCATTTT
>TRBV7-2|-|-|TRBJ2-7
CASSPPGRDYEQYF
TGTGCCAGCAGCCCGCCAGGTCGAGACTACGAGCAGTACTTC
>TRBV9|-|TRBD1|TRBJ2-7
CASSVDAGGYYEQYF
TGTGCCAGCAGCGTAGATGCAGGGGGCTACTACGAGCAGTACTTC
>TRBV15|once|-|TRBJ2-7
CATSNGGTAYEQYF
TGTGCCACCAGCAACGGAGGGACTGCCTACGAGCAGTACTTC
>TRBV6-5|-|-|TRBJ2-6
CASSKRQEVGNVLTF
TGTGCCAGCAGTAAGCGACAGGAGGTGGGCAACGTCCTGACTTTC
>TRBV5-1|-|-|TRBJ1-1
CASSLSPTDRIEAFF
TGCGCCAGCAGCTTGTCACCGACAGATCGAATTGAAGCTTTCTTT
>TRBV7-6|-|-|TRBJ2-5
CASSRASETQYF
TGTGCCAGCAGTCGGGCGTCAGAGACCCAGTACTTC
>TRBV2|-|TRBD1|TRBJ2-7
CASSGQGVPYEQYF
TGTGCCAGCAGCGGACAGGGGGTACCCTACGAGCAGTACTTC
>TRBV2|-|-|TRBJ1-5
CASRGGTMAQPQHF
TGTGCCAGCAGGGGTGGGACAATGGCTCAGCCCCAGCATTTT
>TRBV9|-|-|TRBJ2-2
CASSVGPVGELFF
TGTGCCAGCAGCGTAGGCCCTGTGGGGGAGCTGTTTTTT
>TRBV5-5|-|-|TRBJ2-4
CASSPGRIQYF
TGTGCCAGCAGCCCGGGGAGGATTCAGTACTTC
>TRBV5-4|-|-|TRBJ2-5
CASSPGGQETQYF
TGTGCCAGCAGCCCAGGAGGGCAAGAGACCCAGTACTTC
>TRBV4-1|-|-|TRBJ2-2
CASSQEGYTGELFF
TGCGCCAGCAGCCAAGAGGGGTACACCGGGGAGCTGTTTTTT
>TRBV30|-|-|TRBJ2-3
CAWSQTSGDTQYF
TGTGCCTGGAGCCAAACGAGCGGAGATACGCAGTATTTT
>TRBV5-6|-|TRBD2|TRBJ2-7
CASSLVVSASGVYEQYF
TGTGCCAGCAGCTTAGTCGTCTCGGCTAGCGGGGTGTACGAGCAGTACTTC
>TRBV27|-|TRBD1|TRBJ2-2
CDRQGLLTGELFF
TGTGACCGACAGGGCCTACTCACCGGGGAGCTGTTTTTT
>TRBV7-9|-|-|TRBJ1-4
CASSSPVRAEKLFF
TGTGCCAGCAGCTCCCCGGTCAGGGCTGAAAAACTGTTTTTT
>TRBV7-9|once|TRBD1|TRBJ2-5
CASSLGDRGRRETQYF
TGTGCCAGCAGCTTAGGGGACAGGGGGCGAAGGGAGACCCAGTACTTC
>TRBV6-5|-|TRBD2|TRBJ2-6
CATLLAAGANVLTF
TGTGCCACCCTACTAGCGGCTGGGGCCAACGTCCTGACTTTC
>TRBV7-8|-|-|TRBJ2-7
CASSSRSLYPYEQYF
TGTGCCAGCAGCTCAAGATCCCTGTATCCTTACGAGCAGTACTTC
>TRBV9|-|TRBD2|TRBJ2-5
CASSVGTSGTFETQYF
TGTGCCAGCAGCGTTGGGACTAGCGGGACTTTTGAGACCCAGTACTTC
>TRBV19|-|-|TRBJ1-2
CASSRLDQSAGYTF
TGTGCCAGTAGTCGCCTGGACCAAAGCGCTGGCTACACCTTC